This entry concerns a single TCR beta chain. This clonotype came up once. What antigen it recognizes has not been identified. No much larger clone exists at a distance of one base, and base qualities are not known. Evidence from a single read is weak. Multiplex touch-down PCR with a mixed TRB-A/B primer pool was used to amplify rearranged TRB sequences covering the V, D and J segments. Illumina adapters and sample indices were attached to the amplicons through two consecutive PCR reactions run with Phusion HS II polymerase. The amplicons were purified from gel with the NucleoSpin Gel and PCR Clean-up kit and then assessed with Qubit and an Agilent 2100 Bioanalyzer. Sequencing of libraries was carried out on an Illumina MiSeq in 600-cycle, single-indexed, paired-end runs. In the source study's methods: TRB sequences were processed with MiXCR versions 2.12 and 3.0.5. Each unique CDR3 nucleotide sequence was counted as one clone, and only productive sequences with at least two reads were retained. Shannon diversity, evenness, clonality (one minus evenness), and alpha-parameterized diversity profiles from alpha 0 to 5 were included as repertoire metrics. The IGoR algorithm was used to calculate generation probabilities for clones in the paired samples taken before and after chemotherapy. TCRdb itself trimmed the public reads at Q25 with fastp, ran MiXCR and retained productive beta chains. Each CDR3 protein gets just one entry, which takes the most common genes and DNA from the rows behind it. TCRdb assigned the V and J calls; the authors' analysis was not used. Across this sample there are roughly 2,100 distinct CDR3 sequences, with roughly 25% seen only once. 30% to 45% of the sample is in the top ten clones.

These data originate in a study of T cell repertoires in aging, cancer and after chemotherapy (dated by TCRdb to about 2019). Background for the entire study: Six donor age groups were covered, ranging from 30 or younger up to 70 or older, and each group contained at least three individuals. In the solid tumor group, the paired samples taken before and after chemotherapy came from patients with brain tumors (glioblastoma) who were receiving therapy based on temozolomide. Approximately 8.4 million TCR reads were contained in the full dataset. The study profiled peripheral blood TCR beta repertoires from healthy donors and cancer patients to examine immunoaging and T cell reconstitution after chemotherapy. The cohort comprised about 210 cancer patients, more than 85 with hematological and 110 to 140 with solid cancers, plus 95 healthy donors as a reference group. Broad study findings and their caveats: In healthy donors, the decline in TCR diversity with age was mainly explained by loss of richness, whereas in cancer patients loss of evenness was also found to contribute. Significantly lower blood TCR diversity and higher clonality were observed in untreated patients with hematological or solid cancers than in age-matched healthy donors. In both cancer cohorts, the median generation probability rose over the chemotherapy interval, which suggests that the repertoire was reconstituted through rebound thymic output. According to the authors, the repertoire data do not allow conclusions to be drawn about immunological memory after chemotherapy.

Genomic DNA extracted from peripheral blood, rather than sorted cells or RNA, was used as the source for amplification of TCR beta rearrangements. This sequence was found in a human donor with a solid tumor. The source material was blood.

The CDR3 reads CASSPLPGQGGLAAQYF. The DNA sequence is TGTGCCAGCAGTCCACTCCCGGGACAGGGGGGCCTAGCGGCCCAGTACTTC. Rearrangement joined TRBV6-5 to TRBJ2-5, with TRBD1 matching 11 junction bases. The cysteine opens and the phenylalanine closes a CDR3 of 17 amino acids. Of all the DNA, just the CDR3 is kept, 51 bases in frame from base 1. The germline V gene specifies MNHEY as CDR1 and SVGAGI as CDR2. Germline trimming amounts to 5 bases on V and 9 bases on J, with 17 as the count of junction bases outside the gene matches.